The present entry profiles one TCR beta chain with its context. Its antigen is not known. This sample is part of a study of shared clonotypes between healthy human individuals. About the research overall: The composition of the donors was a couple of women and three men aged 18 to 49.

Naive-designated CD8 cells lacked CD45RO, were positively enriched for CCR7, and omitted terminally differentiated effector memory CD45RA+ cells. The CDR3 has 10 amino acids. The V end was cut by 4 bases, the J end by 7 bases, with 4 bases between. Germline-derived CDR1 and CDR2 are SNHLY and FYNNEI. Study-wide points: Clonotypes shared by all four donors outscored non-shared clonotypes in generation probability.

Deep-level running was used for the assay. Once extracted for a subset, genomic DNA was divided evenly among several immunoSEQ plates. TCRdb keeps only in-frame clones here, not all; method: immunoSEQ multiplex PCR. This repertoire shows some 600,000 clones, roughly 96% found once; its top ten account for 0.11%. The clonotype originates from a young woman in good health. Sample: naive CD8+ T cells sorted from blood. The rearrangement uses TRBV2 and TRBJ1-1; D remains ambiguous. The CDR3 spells CASSGIEAFF. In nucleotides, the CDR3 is TGTGCCAGCAGTGGTATTGAAGCTTTCTTT.